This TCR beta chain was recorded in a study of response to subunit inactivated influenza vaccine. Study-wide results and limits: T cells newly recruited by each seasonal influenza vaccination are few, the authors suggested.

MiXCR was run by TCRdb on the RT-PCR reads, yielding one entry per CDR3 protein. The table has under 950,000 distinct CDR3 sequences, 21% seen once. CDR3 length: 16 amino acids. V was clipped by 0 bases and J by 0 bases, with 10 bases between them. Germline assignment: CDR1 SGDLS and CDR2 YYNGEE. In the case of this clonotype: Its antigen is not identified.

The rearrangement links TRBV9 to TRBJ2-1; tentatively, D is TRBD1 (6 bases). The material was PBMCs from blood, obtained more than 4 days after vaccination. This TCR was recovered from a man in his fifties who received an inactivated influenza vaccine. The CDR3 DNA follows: TGTGCCAGCAGCGTAGAGGACAGCAGCTCCTACAATGAGCAGTTCTTC. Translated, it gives CASSVEDSSSYNEQFF.